Listed below are T cell receptor beta chains from one sample, sequenced in a study of blood T cell repertoires in COVID-19. Sequencing was performed with immunoSEQ multiplex PCR; in TCRdb, only in-frame clones are kept and a portion is missing. The data contain about 87,000 clones, around 83% of them singletons. Specimen: peripheral blood. Receptors originate from a woman in her 70s with acute or convalescent COVID-19. The CDR3 runs from the conserved cysteine through the conserved F or W. The D gene is left open where the match is weak. Clone size is not always given. Where it is, it says once, few, many or a class for expanded clones.

cdr3_aa	cdr3_nt	clone_size	v_call	d_call	j_call
CASSDDTGEGYGYTF	TGTGCCAGCAGTGACGACACAGGGGAAGGCTATGGCTACACCTTC	.	TRBV6-1	TRBD1	TRBJ1-2
CAWSPGSNSNQPQHF	TGTGCCTGGAGCCCCGGGTCAAATAGCAATCAGCCCCAGCATTTT	few	TRBV30	.	TRBJ1-5
CASSLDTTGGSEKTNYGYTF	TGTGCCAGCAGCTTAGATACCACAGGGGGCTCGGAGAAGACTAACTATGGCTACACCTTC	.	TRBV11-2	TRBD1	TRBJ1-2
CASRNSRLYGYTF	TGTGCCAGCAGAAACAGCCGCCTCTATGGCTACACCTTC	.	TRBV19	.	TRBJ1-2
CASSQDYGAGAEETQYF	TGTGCCAGCAGCCAAGATTACGGAGCGGGGGCCGAAGAGACCCAGTACTTC	.	TRBV3-1/TRBV3-2	TRBD2	TRBJ2-5
CASSPRGGVGNTIYF	TGTGCCAGCAGTCCTCGGGGGGGCGTTGGAAACACCATATATTTT	few	TRBV9	.	TRBJ1-3
CASITRTGTREKLFF	TGTGCCAGCATTACTAGGACAGGGACCCGTGAAAAACTGTTTTTT	.	TRBV2	TRBD1	TRBJ1-4
CASSYRHGQGGSEAFF	TGTGCCAGCAGTTACCGCCACGGACAGGGTGGTTCTGAAGCTTTCTTT	.	TRBV6-2/TRBV6-3	TRBD1	TRBJ1-1
CASAREGSNSGNTIYF	TGCGCCAGCGCCCGCGAGGGCAGTAACTCTGGAAACACCATATATTTT	.	TRBV5-1	.	TRBJ1-3
CASSRTTGDGYTF	TGTGCCAGCAGCAGAACGACAGGGGATGGCTACACCTTC	.	TRBV6-5	TRBD1	TRBJ1-2
CATSRELKGQGNGYTF	TGTGCCACCAGCAGAGAATTAAAAGGACAGGGGAATGGCTACACCTTC	few	TRBV15	TRBD1	TRBJ1-2
CASQTGGSTDTQYF	TGTGCCAGCCAGACAGGGGGATCCACAGATACGCAGTATTTT	.	TRBV2	TRBD1	TRBJ2-3
CASSPPQGAVGYGYTF	TGTGCCAGCTCACCACCGCAGGGGGCAGTGGGCTATGGCTACACCTTC	.	TRBV18	TRBD1	TRBJ1-2
CASSRGRGQGDTEAFF	TGCGCCAGCAGCCGCGGAAGGGGGCAGGGGGACACTGAAGCTTTCTTT	.	TRBV4-1	TRBD1	TRBJ1-1